This T cell receptor beta chain was sequenced for a study of T cell changes during pregnancy in multiple sclerosis. Profiling relied on immunoSEQ multiplex PCR, and the TCRdb table lists in-frame clones only, not all of them. The profile shows roughly 110,000 clones, roughly 92% of them singletons. This CDR3 comprises 15 residues. V lost 4 bases and J lost 4; bases outside the gene matches: 6. The germline V gene encodes CDR1 SGHKS and CDR2 YYEKEE (reference sequence). The specimen comprised peripheral blood, sampled in the third trimester of pregnancy. The chain couples TRBV5-5 to TRBJ2-1; 9 bases agree with TRBD1. The sequence derives from a female donor with multiple sclerosis, enrolled in a pregnancy study. For the CDR3, the DNA is TGTGCCAGCAGCCAGGGGACAGGGTCTTACAATGAGCAGTTCTTC. Its protein product is CASSQGTGSYNEQFF.